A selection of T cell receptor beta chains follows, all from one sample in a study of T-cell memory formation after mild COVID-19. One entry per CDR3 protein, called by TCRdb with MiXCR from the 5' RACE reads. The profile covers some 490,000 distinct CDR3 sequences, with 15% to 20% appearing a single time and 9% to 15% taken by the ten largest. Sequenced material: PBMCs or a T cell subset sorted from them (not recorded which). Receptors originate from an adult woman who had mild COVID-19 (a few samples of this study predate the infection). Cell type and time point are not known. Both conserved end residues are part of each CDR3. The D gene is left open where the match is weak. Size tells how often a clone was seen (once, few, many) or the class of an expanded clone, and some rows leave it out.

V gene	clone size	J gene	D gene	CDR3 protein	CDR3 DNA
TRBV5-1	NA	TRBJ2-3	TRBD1	CASSSVTGVTDTQYF	TGCGCCAGCAGCTCGGTTACAGGGGTCACAGATACGCAGTATTTT
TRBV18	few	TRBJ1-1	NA	CASSPPAAGNTEAFF	TGTGCCAGCTCACCACCGGCAGCGGGGAACACTGAAGCTTTCTTT
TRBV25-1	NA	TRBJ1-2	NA	CASSKTGTLNYGYTF	TGTGCCAGCAGTAAAACCGGGACACTAAACTATGGCTACACCTTC
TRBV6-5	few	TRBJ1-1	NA	CASSYESGAEAFF	TGTGCCAGCAGTTACGAGTCGGGGGCTGAAGCTTTCTTT
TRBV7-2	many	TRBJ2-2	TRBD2	CASSTRASGSYRAGELFF	TGTGCCAGCAGCACCCGGGCTAGCGGGAGTTACAGGGCCGGGGAGCTGTTTTTT
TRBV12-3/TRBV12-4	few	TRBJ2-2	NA	CASHSTGELFF	TGTGCCAGCCATTCCACCGGGGAGCTGTTTTTT
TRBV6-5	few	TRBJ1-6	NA	CASSYYWDLRAPLHF	TGTGCCAGCAGTTACTACTGGGACCTAAGGGCACCCCTCCACTTT
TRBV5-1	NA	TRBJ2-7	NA	CASSPTHTVSSYEQYF	TGCGCCAGCAGCCCCACCCATACAGTAAGCTCCTACGAGCAGTACTTC
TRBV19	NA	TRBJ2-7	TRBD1	CASSQAGGKIYEQYF	TGTGCCAGTAGTCAGGCAGGGGGCAAGATCTACGAGCAGTACTTC
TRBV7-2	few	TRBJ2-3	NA	CASSSPGGRRVSTDTQYF	TGTGCCAGCAGTTCCCCGGGGGGCCGGCGGGTCAGCACAGATACGCAGTATTTT
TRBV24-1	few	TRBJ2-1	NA	CATSDFNEQFF	TGTGCCACCAGTGATTTTAATGAGCAGTTCTTC
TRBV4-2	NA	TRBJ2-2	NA	CASSHGAAGGELFF	TGTGCCAGCAGCCATGGGGCAGCGGGCGGGGAGCTGTTTTTT
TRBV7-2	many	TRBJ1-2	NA	CASSLNGIYGYTF	TGTGCCAGCAGCTTAAACGGGATCTATGGCTACACCTTC
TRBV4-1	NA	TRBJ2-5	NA	CASSQGMQETQYF	TGCGCCAGCAGCCAGGGGATGCAAGAGACCCAGTACTTC
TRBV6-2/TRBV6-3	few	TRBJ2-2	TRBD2	CASTAGELGGELFF	TGTGCCAGCACCGCGGGGGAACTTGGCGGGGAGCTGTTTTTT
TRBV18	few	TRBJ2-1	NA	CASSQGPSYNEQFF	TGTGCCAGCTCGCAAGGTCCCTCTTACAATGAGCAGTTCTTC
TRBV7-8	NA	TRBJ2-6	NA	CASSLGWELYSGANVLTF	TGTGCCAGCAGCTTAGGGTGGGAATTATACTCTGGGGCCAACGTCCTGACTTTC
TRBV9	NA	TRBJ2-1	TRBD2	CASSPRSGVAYNEQFF	TGTGCCAGCAGCCCAAGAAGCGGGGTTGCCTACAATGAGCAGTTCTTC
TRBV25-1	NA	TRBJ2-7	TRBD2	CASSEPSGSHEQYF	TGTGCCAGCAGTGAGCCTAGCGGGAGCCACGAGCAGTACTTC
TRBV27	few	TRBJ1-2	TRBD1	CASSLSGTDPNYGYTF	TGTGCCAGCAGTTTATCTGGGACAGACCCTAACTATGGCTACACCTTC
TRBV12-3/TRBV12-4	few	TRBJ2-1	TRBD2	CASVKNGGNYNEQFF	TGTGCCAGCGTCAAAAACGGGGGGAACTACAATGAGCAGTTCTTC
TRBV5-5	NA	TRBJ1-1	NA	CASSGGQRSTEAFF	TGTGCCAGCAGCGGAGGACAGAGAAGTACTGAAGCTTTCTTT
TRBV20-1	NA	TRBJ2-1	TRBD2	CSARSLAGGYNEQFF	TGCAGTGCTAGAAGCCTAGCGGGAGGATACAATGAGCAGTTCTTC
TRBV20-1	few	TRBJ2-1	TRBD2	CSARALAEPTEQFF	TGCAGTGCTAGAGCCCTAGCGGAGCCAACTGAGCAGTTCTTC
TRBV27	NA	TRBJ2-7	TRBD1	CASSTILRDSLSYEQYF	TGTGCCAGCAGTACAATCCTCCGGGACAGTCTCTCCTACGAGCAGTACTTC
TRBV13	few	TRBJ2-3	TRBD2	CASSSGPGSGRTDTQYF	TGTGCCAGCAGCTCTGGCCCTGGAAGCGGGAGGACAGATACGCAGTATTTT
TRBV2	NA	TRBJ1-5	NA	CASSEAAAPQHF	TGTGCCAGCAGTGAAGCCGCCGCCCCCCAGCATTTT
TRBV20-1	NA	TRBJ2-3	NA	CSASDVGSGTQYF	TGCAGTGCTAGTGATGTCGGGAGCGGTACGCAGTATTTT
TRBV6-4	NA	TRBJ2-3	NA	CASSVSAASGTDTQYF	TGTGCCAGCAGTGTATCAGCGGCCTCGGGCACAGATACGCAGTATTTT
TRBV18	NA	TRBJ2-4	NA	CASSSGTLRKNIQYF	TGTGCCAGCTCATCCGGGACCCTCCGGAAAAACATTCAGTACTTC
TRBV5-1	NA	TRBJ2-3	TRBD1	CASSLGGTGDTDTQYF	TGCGCCAGCAGCTTGGGCGGGACAGGAGACACAGATACGCAGTATTTT
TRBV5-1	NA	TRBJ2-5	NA	CASSSTSETQYF	TGCGCCAGCAGCTCCACATCGGAGACCCAGTACTTC
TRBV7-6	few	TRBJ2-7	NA	CASSLADGEQYF	TGTGCCAGCAGCTTAGCGGATGGCGAGCAGTACTTC
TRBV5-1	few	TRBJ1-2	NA	CASSSLFIGPKGPYGYTF	TGCGCCAGCAGCTCCCTCTTTATCGGACCTAAGGGTCCCTATGGCTACACCTTC
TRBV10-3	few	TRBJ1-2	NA	CAISERVDYGYTF	TGTGCCATCAGTGAAAGGGTGGACTATGGCTACACCTTC
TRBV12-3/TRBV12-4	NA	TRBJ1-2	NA	CASSPYLGVDYGYTF	TGTGCCAGCAGTCCATATCTGGGGGTGGACTATGGCTACACCTTC
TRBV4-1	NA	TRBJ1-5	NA	CASSHPLGDPNQPQHF	TGCGCCAGCAGCCACCCCCTCGGGGATCCGAATCAGCCCCAGCATTTT
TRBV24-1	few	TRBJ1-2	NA	CATSDRGKNGYTF	TGTGCCACCAGTGATCGGGGTAAGAATGGCTACACCTTC
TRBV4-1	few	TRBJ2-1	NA	CASSQELPGGNEQFF	TGCGCCAGCAGCCAAGAACTCCCCGGGGGCAATGAGCAGTTCTTC
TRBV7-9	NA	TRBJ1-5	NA	CASDSGGPQHF	TGTGCCAGTGACTCGGGTGGGCCCCAGCATTTT